What follows describes a single T cell receptor (beta chain). Its specificity is not known. The data were obtained in a study of cytomegalovirus exposure and HLA in healthy donors. Study-wide background: Unique TCR beta sequences numbering over 100 million came from roughly 180 million T cells in an earlier analysis.

General study points: What TCR beta sequences reportedly achieved was accurate prediction of HLA-A and HLA-B alleles in most subjects.

The PCR ran on 60 Vbeta and 13 Jbeta primers. In the authors' methods: In a later analysis, around 10 million of around 75 million unique beta chains occurred in at least two donors. The protocol was immunoSEQ multiplex PCR, while the TCRdb copy is restricted to in-frame clones and leaves out a portion. D and trimming were read from the DNA, whereas the V and J calls and clone size are those reported in that table. The sample includes over 100,000 clones, under 10% seen only once; the top ten take 6.5% to 9%. The CDR3 length is 13 residues. The V gene's germline CDR1 is SGHKS and CDR2 YYEKEE (reference sequence). The ends lost 3 bases at V and 6 bases at J; junction bases unmatched: 4.

Specimen: PBMCs. This receptor was obtained from a woman in her 40s in good health and CMV-seropositive. This sequence joins TRBV5-5 and TRBJ2-7, with TRBD1 identical over 9 bases. CDR3 in amino acids: CASSSGTGREQYF. CDR3 nucleotide sequence: TGTGCCAGCAGCTCCGGGACAGGGCGCGAGCAGTACTTC.